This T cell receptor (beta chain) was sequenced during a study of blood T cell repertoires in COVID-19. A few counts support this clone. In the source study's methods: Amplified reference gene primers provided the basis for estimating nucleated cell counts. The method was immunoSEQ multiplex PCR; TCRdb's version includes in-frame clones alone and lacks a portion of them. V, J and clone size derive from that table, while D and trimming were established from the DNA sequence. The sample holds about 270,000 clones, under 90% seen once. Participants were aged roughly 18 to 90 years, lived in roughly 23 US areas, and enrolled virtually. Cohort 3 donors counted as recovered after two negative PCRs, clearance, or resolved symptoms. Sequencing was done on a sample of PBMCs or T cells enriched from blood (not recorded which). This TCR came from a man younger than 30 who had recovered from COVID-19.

The CDR3 protein is CASSLDPGQGFSPLHF. The DNA of the CDR3 is TGTGCCAGCAGCTTAGATCCGGGACAGGGATTTTCACCCCTCCACTTT. The rearrangement uses TRBV11-2 and TRBJ1-6; 9 bases map to TRBD1. V trimming: 0 bases; J trimming: 9 bases; junction bases outside the gene matches: 6. Germline-derived CDR1 and CDR2 are SGHAT and FQNNGV. The CDR3 covers 16 residues.